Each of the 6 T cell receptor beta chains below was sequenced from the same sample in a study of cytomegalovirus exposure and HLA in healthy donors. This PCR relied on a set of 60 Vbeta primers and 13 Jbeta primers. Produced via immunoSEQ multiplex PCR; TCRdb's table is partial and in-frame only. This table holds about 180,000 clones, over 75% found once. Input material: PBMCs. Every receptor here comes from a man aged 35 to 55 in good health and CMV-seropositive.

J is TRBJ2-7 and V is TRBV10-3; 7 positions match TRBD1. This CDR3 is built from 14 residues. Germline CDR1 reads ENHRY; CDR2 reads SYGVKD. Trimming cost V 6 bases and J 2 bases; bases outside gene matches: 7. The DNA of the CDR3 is TGTGCCATCAGGGCCGGGACAGAGACCTACGAGCAGTACTTC. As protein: CAIRAGTETYEQYF.

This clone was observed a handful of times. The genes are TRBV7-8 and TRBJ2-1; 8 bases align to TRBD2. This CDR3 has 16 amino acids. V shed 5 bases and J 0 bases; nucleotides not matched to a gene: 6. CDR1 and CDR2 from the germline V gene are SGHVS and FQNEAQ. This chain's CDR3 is CASSDFSGASYNEQFF. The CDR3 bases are TGTGCCAGCAGCGATTTTAGCGGGGCCTCCTACAATGAGCAGTTCTTC.

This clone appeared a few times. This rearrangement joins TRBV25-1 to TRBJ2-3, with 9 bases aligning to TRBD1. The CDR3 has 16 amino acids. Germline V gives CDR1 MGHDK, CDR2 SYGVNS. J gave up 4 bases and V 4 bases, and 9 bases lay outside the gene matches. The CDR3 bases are TGTGCCAGCAGTGTATTGGGACAGGGTGACGCAGATACGCAGTATTTT. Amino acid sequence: CASSVLGQGDADTQYF. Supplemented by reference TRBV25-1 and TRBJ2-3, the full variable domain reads EADIYQTPRYLVIGTGKKITLECSQTMGHDKMYWYQQDPGMELHLIHYSYGVNSTEKGDLSSESTVSRIRTEHFPLTLESARPSHTSQYLCASSVLGQGDADTQYFGPGTRLTVL.

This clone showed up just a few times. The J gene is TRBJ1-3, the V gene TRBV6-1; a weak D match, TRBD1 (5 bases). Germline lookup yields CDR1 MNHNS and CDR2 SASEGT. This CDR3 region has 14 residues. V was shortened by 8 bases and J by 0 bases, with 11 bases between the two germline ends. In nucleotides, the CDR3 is TGTGCCAGCGGAGGGACCCGCTCTGGAAACACCATATATTTT. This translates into CASGGTRSGNTIYF.

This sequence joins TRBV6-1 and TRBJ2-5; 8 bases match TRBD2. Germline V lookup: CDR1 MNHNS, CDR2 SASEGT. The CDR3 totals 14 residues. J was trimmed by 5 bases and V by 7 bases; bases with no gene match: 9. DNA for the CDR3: TGTGCCAGCATCCGAGCGGGAGTCGTGGAGACCCAGTACTTC. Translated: CASIRAGVVETQYF.

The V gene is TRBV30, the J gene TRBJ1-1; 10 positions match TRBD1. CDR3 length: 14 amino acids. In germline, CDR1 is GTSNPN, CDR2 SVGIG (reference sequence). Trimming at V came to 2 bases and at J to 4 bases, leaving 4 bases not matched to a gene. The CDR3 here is CAWSRQGAGTEAFF. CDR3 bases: TGTGCCTGGAGTAGACAGGGGGCCGGCACTGAAGCTTTCTTT.